This T cell receptor (beta chain) was retrieved from a study of T cell responses to AZD1222 COVID-19 vaccine. Findings of the study overall: At 160-218 and 743-854, vaccine-associated CD4 TCRs were dominant, and they spanned spike.

Concerning this clone: The antigen remains unidentified.

Clones were sequenced by immunoSEQ multiplex PCR, and TCRdb holds only the in-frame ones, with some missing. Of 200,000 to 300,000 clones listed, 93% were seen once; the top ten hold around 0.5%. The receptor comes from an adult in good health. Sample: peripheral blood, taken on day 0 of AZD1222 vaccination.

CDR3 DNA: TGTGCCAGCAGCGAGGGATCCAACTACGAGCAGTACTTC. Protein sequence: CASSEGSNYEQYF. The chain employs TRBV9 and TRBJ2-7, with D unresolved. CDR1 SGDLS and CDR2 YYNGEE come from the germline V gene. V gave up 3 bases and J gave up 3 bases, with 10 bases separating them. The CDR3 loop spans 13 amino acids.